This T cell receptor (beta chain) comes out of a study of CD8 T cells in ankylosing spondylitis. Whole-study findings and limits: Disease-associated clones were CD8+ and fairly uncommon in peripheral blood. Made up of about eight highly homologous variants, a TCR beta motif appeared characteristic of ankylosing spondylitis blood.

As regards this clonotype: Antigen: not known.

TCRdb itself ran the 5' RACE reads through MiXCR, one entry per CDR3 protein. The sample holds approximately 550,000 distinct CDR3 sequences, roughly 13% seen once. The CDR3 contains 15 residues. Germline V gene lookup returns CDR1 SEHNR and CDR2 FQNEAQ (reference sequence). Trimming removed 11 bases from V and 1 base from J, with 18 bases in between. Sequences were obtained from blood, either unsorted or a sorted T cell fraction (not recorded which). J is TRBJ2-1 and V is TRBV7-9, with D perhaps matching TRBD1 (5 bases). The clonotype comes from a male donor with ankylosing spondylitis. This CDR3 is CAGSVGRASYNEQFF. The CDR3 region has the DNA TGTGCCGGCTCTGTAGGCAGGGCTTCCTACAATGAGCAGTTCTTC.